This TCR beta chain was recovered during a study of OX40 agonist ivuxolimab in advanced cancers. Study details: Among those enrolled, mean age was roughly 62 years (range roughly 20 to 80) and 70% to 85% were male. Earlier anti-PD-1, anti-PD-L1 or anti-CTLA-4 therapy was permitted; 30% to 45% had received some.

Germline V gene data show CDR1 as SGHAT and CDR2 as FQDESV (reference sequence). Trimming stripped 5 bases from V and 8 bases from J, with 12 bases between. This CDR3 comprises 13 residues. Assay used: immunoSEQ multiplex PCR; TCRdb lists only in-frame clones, some missing. The table shows about 82,000 clones, with almost 90% occurring only once. The source material was CD4+ or CD8+ T cells sorted from blood, sampled in a trial of the OX40 agonist ivuxolimab. This sequence originates from an adult with an advanced solid tumor such as melanoma, head and neck, liver or kidney cancer. The chain links TRBV11-1 to TRBJ2-2; perhaps D is TRBD1 or TRBD2 (5 bases each). CDR3 amino acids: CASSRGEGGELFF. For the CDR3, the DNA is TGTGCCAGCAGCCGCGGAGAGGGGGGGGAGCTGTTTTTT.